This T cell receptor (beta chain) was identified during a study of PD-1 blockade in classical Hodgkin lymphoma. Points from the study as a whole: Complete responders possessed baseline diversity comparable to newly diagnosed patients. The study found that TCR diversity rose significantly by C4D1 in CD4+ but not CD8+ cells.

Sequencing used immunoSEQ multiplex PCR; TCRdb keeps in-frame clones, though not all of them. Among thousands of clones, about four fifths were seen once, and the ten largest hold about 33%. Every patient was affected by relapse after autologous stem cell transplantation, while exposure to brentuximab vedotin was not uniform. Regarding this clone: The antigen is not known.

Between the trimmed V and J ends, which lost 7 bases and 3 bases, there was a span of 13 bases. The CDR3 runs 14 residues. Germline V gene lookup returns CDR1 MNHNY and CDR2 SVGAGI (reference sequence). The chain couples TRBV6-6 to TRBJ2-1; no clear D gene. The source is a human donor with classical Hodgkin lymphoma. Sequencing was performed on peripheral blood mononuclear cells (PBMCs), taken at baseline. The CDR3 DNA is TGTGCCAGCATCCTGGAGCAGAACTACAATGAGCAGTTCTTC. It encodes CASILEQNYNEQFF.